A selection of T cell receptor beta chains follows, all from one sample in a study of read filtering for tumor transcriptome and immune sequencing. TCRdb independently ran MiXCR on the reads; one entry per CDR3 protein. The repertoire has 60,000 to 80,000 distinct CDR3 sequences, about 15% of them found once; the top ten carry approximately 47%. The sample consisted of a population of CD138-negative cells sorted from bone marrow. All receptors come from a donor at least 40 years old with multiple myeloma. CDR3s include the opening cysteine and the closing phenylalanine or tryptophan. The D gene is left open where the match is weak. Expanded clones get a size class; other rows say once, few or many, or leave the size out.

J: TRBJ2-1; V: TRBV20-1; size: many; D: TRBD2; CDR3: CSANGLAGGSGYNEQFF; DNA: TGCAGTGCTAACGGACTAGCGGGAGGATCGGGCTACAATGAGCAGTTCTTC
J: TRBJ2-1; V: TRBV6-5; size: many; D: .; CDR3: CASSYIKFGQRDEQFF; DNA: TGTGCCAGCAGTTATATAAAATTTGGACAGCGGGATGAGCAGTTCTTC
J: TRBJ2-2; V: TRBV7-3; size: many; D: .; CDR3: CASSFVLGGELFF; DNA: TGTGCCAGCAGCTTTGTCCTTGGCGGGGAGCTGTTTTTT
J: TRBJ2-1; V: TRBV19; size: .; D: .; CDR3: CASRAEASSYNEQSF; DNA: TGTGCCAGCCGAGCGGAGGCGAGCTCCTACAATGAGCAGTCCTTC
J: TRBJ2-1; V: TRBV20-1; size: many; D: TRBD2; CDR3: CSASALAGSYNEQFF; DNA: TGCAGTGCTAGCGCTCTAGCGGGGTCATACAATGAGCAGTTCTTC
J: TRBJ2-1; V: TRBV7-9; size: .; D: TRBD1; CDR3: CASSATGVRGEQFF; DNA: TGTGCCAGCAGCGCCACAGGGGTGCGCGGTGAGCAGTTCTTC
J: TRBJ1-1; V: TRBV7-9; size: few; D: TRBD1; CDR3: CASSSQGAGMNTEAFF; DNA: TGTGCCAGCAGTTCCCAGGGGGCGGGCATGAACACTGAAGCTTTCTTT
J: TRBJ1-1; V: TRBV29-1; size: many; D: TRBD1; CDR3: CSVPLKGAMNTEAFF; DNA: TGCAGCGTCCCGCTTAAGGGGGCAATGAACACTGAAGCTTTCTTT
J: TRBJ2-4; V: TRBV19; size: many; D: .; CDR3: CASSLDGDIQYF; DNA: TGTGCCAGTAGTCTGGACGGCGACATTCAGTACTTC
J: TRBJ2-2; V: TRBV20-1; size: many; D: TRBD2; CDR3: CSARIAGGRFGELFF; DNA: TGCAGTGCCAGAATTGCGGGCGGGAGGTTCGGGGAGCTGTTTTTT
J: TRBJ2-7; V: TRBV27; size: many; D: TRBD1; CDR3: CASSLGTGGIYEQYF; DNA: TGTGCCAGCAGTTTAGGGACAGGGGGCATCTACGAGCAGTACTTC
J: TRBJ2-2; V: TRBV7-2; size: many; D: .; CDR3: CASSSSPGTYFGELFF; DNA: TGTGCCAGCAGCTCCAGCCCCGGGACATACTTCGGGGAGCTGTTTTTT
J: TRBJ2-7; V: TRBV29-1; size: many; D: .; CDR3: CSVEDPEGGGYEQYF; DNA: TGCAGCGTTGAAGACCCGGAGGGGGGAGGCTACGAGCAGTACTTC
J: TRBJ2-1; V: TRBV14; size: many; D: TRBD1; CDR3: CASSQGAGGRQGEQFF; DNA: TGTGCCAGCAGCCAAGGGGCAGGGGGCCGACAAGGTGAGCAGTTCTTC
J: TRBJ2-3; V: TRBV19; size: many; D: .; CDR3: CASSKQGLGPDTQYF; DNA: TGTGCCAGTAGTAAACAGGGATTGGGCCCAGATACGCAGTATTTT
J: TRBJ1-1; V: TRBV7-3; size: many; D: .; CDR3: CASSFGGRDTEAFF; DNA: TGTGCCAGCAGCTTCGGCGGGCGAGACACTGAAGCTTTCTTT
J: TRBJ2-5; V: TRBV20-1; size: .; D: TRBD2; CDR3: CSARVAGGQETQYF; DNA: TGCAGTGCTAGAGTAGCGGGAGGCCAAGAGACCCAGTACTTC
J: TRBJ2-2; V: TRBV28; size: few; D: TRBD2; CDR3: CASSFPLAGSGELFF; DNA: TGTGCCAGCAGTTTCCCTCTAGCGGGATCCGGGGAGCTGTTTTTT
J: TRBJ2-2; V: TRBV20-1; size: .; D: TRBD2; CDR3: CSGTSGKNTGELFF; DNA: TGCAGTGGGACTAGCGGGAAGAACACCGGGGAGCTGTTTTTT
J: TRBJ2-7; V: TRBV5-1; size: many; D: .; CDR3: CASSLGQATYEQYF; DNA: TGCGCCAGCAGCTTGGGACAGGCAACCTACGAGCAGTACTTC
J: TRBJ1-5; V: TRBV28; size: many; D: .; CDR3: CASSVDQPQHF; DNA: TGTGCCAGCAGTGTCGATCAGCCCCAGCATTTT
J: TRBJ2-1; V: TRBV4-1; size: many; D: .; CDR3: CASSLRDGRSAGYEQFF; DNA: TGCGCCAGCAGCCTCAGGGACGGGCGGTCCGCGGGCTATGAGCAGTTCTTC
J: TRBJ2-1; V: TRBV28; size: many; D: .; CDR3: CASSQLGGYNEQFF; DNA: TGTGCCAGCAGCCAATTGGGTGGATACAATGAGCAGTTCTTC
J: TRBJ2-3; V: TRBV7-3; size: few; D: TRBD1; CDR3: CASSSHQGQGLNTQYF; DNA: TGTGCCAGCAGCTCCCACCAAGGACAGGGTTTGAATACGCAGTATTTT
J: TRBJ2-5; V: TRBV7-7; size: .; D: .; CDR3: CASSPLTGIGETQYF; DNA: TGTGCTAGCAGCCCCCTAACAGGGATCGGAGAGACCCAGTACTTC
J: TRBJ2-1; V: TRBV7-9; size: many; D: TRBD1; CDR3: CASSSGTGGYNEQFF; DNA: TGTGCCAGCAGTTCCGGGACAGGGGGGTACAATGAGCAGTTCTTC
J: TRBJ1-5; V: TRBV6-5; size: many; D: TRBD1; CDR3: CASGQQGAKGNQPQHF; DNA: TGTGCCAGCGGGCAACAGGGGGCGAAGGGCAATCAGCCCCAGCATTTT
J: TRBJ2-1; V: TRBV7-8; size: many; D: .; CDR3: CASSITEQFF; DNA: TGTGCCAGCAGTATAACTGAGCAGTTCTTC
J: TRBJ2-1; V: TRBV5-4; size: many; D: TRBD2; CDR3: CASSLNREVEQFF; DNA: TGTGCCAGCAGCTTGAACCGGGAGGTTGAGCAGTTCTTC
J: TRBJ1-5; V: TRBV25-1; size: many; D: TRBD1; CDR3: CASSAGQGNNQPQHF; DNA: TGTGCCAGCAGTGCGGGACAGGGGAACAATCAGCCCCAGCATTTT
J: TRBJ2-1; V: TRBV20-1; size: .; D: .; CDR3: CSAPDLVGDNEQFF; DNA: TGCAGTGCTCCGGACTTGGTGGGAGACAATGAGCAGTTCTTC
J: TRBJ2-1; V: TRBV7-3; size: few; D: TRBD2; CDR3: CASSAEPSGTYNEQFF; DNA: TGTGCCAGCAGCGCGGAACCTAGCGGGACCTACAATGAGCAGTTCTTC
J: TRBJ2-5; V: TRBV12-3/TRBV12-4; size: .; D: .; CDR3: CASGGERQETQYF; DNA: TGTGCCAGCGGTGGGGAGCGGCAAGAGACCCAGTACTTC